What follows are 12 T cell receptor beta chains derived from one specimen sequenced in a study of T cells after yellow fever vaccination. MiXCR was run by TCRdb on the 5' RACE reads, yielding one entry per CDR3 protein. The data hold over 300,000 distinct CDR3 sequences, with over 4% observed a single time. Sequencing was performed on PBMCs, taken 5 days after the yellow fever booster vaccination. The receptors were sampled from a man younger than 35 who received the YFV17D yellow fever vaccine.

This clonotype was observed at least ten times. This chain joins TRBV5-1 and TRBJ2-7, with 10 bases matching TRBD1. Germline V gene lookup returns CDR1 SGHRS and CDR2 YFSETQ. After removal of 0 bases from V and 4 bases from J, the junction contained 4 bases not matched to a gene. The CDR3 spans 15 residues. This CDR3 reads CASSLGTGGIYEQYF. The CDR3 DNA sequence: TGCGCCAGCAGCTTGGGGACAGGGGGTATATACGAGCAGTACTTC.

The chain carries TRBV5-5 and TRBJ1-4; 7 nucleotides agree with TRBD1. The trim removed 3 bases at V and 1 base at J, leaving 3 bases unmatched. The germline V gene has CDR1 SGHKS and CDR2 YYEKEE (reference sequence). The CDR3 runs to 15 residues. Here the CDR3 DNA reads TGTGCCAGCAGCTCGCAGGGGGTAACTAATGAAAAACTGTTTTTT. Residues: CASSSQGVTNEKLFF.

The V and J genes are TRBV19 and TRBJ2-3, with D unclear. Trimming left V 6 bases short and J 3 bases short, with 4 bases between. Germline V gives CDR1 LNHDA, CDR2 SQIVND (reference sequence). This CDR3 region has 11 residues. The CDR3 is CASSITDTQYF. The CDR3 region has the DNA TGTGCCAGTAGCATAACAGATACGCAGTATTTT.

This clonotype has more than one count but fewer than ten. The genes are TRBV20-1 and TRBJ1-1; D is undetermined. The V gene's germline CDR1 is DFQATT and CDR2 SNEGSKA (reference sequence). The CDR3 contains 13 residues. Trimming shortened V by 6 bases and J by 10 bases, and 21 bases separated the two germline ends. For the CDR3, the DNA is TGCAGTGCCTACCGGGCTCCGTCGAAAGCAGCTTTCTTT. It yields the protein CSAYRAPSKAAFF.

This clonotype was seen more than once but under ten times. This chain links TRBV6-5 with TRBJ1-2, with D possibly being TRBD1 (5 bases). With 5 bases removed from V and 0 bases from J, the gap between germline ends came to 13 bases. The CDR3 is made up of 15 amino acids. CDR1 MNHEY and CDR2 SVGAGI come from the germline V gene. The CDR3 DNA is TGTGCCAGCAGTCCGGGGCTCTCTACTAACTATGGCTACACCTTC. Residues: CASSPGLSTNYGYTF.

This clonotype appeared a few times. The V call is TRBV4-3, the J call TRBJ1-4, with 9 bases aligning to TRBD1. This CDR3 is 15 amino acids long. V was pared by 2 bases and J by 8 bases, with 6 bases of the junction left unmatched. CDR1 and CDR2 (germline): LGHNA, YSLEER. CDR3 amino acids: CASSQRQGEYEKLFF. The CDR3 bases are TGCGCCAGCAGCCAAAGACAGGGGGAATACGAAAAACTGTTTTTT.

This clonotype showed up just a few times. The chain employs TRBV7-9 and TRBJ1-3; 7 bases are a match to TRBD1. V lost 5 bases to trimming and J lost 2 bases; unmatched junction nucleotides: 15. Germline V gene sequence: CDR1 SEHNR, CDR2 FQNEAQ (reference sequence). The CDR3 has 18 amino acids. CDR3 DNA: TGTGCCAGCAGCCCGCCTATACAGGGGAAAGGTCCTGGAAACACCATATATTTT. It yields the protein CASSPPIQGKGPGNTIYF.

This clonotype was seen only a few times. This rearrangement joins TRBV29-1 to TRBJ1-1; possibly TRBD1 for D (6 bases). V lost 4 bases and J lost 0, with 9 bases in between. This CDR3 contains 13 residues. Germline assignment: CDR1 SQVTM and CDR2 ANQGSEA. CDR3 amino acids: CSVGGLMNTEAFF. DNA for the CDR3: TGCAGCGTTGGGGGGCTAATGAACACTGAAGCTTTCTTT.

The chain's CDR3 is CASSPGPGTAFIEAFF. The CDR3 bases are TGTGCCAGCAGCCCAGGCCCGGGGACCGCTTTTATAGAAGCTTTCTTT. The chain employs TRBV4-2 and TRBJ1-1; D is perhaps TRBD1 (5 bases). CDR3 size: 16 residues. V was pared by 4 bases and J by 8 bases, with 23 bases between. Germline CDR1 LGHNA, CDR2 YNFKEQ.

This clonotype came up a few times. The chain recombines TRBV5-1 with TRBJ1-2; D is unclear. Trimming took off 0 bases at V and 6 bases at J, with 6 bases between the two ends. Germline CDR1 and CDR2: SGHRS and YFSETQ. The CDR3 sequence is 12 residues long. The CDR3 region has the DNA TGCGCCAGCAGCTTGGACGGGGATGGCTACACCTTC. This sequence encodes CASSLDGDGYTF.

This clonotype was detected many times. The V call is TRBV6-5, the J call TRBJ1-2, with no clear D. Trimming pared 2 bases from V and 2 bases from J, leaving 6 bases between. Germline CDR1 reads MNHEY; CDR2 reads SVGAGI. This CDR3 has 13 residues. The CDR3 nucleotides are TGTGCCAGCAGTTACGACGGAAACTATGGCTACACCTTC. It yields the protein CASSYDGNYGYTF.

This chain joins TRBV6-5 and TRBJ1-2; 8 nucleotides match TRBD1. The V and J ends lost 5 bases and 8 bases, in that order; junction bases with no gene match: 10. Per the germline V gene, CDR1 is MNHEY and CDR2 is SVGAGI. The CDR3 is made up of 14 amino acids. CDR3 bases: TGTGCCAGCAGTCCCGGACAGGGCGGAAAAGGCTACACCTTC. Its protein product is CASSPGQGGKGYTF.